The sequence of this T cell receptor beta chain was determined in a study of T cells in Graves' hyperthyroidism and ophthalmopathy. The CDR3 is made up of 14 amino acids. Germline loops: CDR1 MDHEN, CDR2 SYDVKM. V lost 1 base, J lost 5 bases, and 11 bases lay in between. Amplified TCR beta CDR3 regions derived from RNA transcripts. TCR CDR3 regions were first amplified by RT-PCR with HTBI primers. TCRdb passed the multiplex PCR reads through MiXCR, listing each CDR3 protein once. The table has about 530,000 distinct CDR3 sequences, approximately 17% seen once; the top ten hold under 20%. As for this clonotype: A much larger clone differs from this one at a single base, so this may be a read error.

The specimen sequenced was blood. The source of this sequence is a woman younger than 35 with Graves' ophthalmopathy. The V gene is TRBV28, the J gene TRBJ1-2; tentatively, D is TRBD1 (6 bases). CDR3 DNA sequence: TGTGCCAGCAGTTTATCTGACAGGCCTTATGGCTACACCTTC. Translated: CASSLSDRPYGYTF.